The next 14 T cell receptor beta chains were all read from a single sample in a study of cytomegalovirus exposure and HLA in healthy donors. The PCR had 60 Vbeta and 13 Jbeta primers. Assay: immunoSEQ multiplex PCR; the TCRdb copy retains only in-frame clones and omits some. The sample shows 180,000 or so clones, 75% of them seen only once. The specimen was PBMCs. The source is a middle-aged woman in good health and CMV-seropositive.

This clone showed up just a few times. V usage is TRBV7-9 and J usage is TRBJ1-1; 9 nucleotides match TRBD1. V shed 2 bases, J shed 7 bases, and the junction held 5 bases outside the gene matches. This CDR3 comprises 14 residues. Germline CDR1 and CDR2: SEHNR and FQNEAQ (reference sequence). CDR3 amino acids: CASSLTGGNIEAFF. The DNA for the CDR3 is TGTGCCAGCAGCTTAACAGGGGGCAATATTGAAGCTTTCTTT.

This sequence joins TRBV5-1 and TRBJ2-1; 7 bases map to TRBD2. The ends lost 5 bases at V and 5 bases at J; junction bases unmatched: 4. CDR1 and CDR2 (germline): SGHRS, YFSETQ. CDR3 length: 13 amino acids. This chain's CDR3 is CASSVGGNNEQFF. CDR3 nucleotides: TGCGCCAGCAGTGTGGGGGGGAACAATGAGCAGTTCTTC.

This clone was counted a few times. The chain carries TRBV9 and TRBJ2-1; TRBD1 might be the D (5 bases). The CDR3 length is 15 residues. V lost 0 bases to trimming and J lost 9 bases, with 16 bases between them. Germline values: CDR1 SGDLS, CDR2 YYNGEE. The CDR3 DNA sequence: TGTGCCAGCAGCGTAGAGTCTGGGGCCCACGGTGAGCAGTTCTTC. As protein: CASSVESGAHGEQFF. The whole variable domain, remainder taken from reference TRBV9 and TRBJ2-1, is DSGVTQTPKHLITATGQRVTLRCSPRSGDLSVYWYQQSLDQGLQFLIQYYNGEERAKGNILERFSAQQFPDLHSELNLSSLELGDSALYFCASSVESGAHGEQFFGPGTRLTVL.

This clone has only a few counts. The V gene is TRBV2, the J gene TRBJ1-2, with 7 bases aligning to TRBD1. This CDR3 is 13 amino acids long. The junction had 9 bases not matched to a gene; V was cut back by 7 bases and J by 7 bases. Per germline, CDR1 SNHLY and CDR2 FYNNEI. The CDR3 DNA sequence: TGTGCCAGCATTCCCATGACAGGGTGTGGCTACACCTTC. It codes for CASIPMTGCGYTF.

J is TRBJ1-2 and V is TRBV4-2; 9 bases fit TRBD1. V was clipped by 1 base and J by 2 bases; unmatched bases: 2. The CDR3 contains 15 residues. Germline CDR1 and CDR2: LGHNA and YNFKEQ. This chain's CDR3 is CASSQATGGNYGYTF. In DNA, the CDR3 is TGTGCCAGCAGCCAAGCGACAGGGGGAAACTATGGCTACACCTTC.

This clone was seen a handful of times. The J gene is TRBJ2-5, the V gene TRBV29-1; 10 bases align to TRBD2. CDR1 SQVTM and CDR2 ANQGSEA come from the germline V gene. The junction had 3 bases not matched to a gene; V was cut back by 4 bases and J by 4 bases. CDR3 length equals 13 residues. The DNA of the CDR3 is TGCAGCGTTGGCCAGCGGGAGGGAGAGACCCAGTACTTC. Translating it yields CSVGQREGETQYF.

This clone was observed a handful of times. V is TRBV5-6 and J is TRBJ1-2; no firm D call. There are 12 residues in the CDR3. Germline-derived CDR1 and CDR2 are SGHDT and YYEEEE. V dropped 2 bases and J dropped 4 bases, with 6 bases sitting between them. The CDR3 is CASSLKSYGYTF. CDR3 sequence (DNA): TGTGCCAGCAGCTTAAAGAGCTATGGCTACACCTTC.

The rearrangement uses TRBV27 and TRBJ1-6, with D perhaps matching TRBD1 (6 bases). CDR1 and CDR2 from the germline V gene are MNHEY and SMNVEV (reference sequence). Trimming stripped 6 bases from V and 10 bases from J, with 10 bases between. The CDR3 is 12 amino acids. The DNA for the CDR3 is TGTGCCAGCAGAACAGGGAACTCACCCCTCCACTTT. Its protein product is CASRTGNSPLHF.

The genes are TRBV15 and TRBJ1-1; 7 bases line up with TRBD1. The germline V gene has CDR1 LNHNV and CDR2 YYDKDF (reference sequence). The CDR3 runs to 15 residues. J was trimmed by 1 base and V by 1 base; bases with no gene match: 3. The CDR3 protein is CATSRGGTANTEAFF. The CDR3 DNA reads TGTGCCACCAGCAGAGGGGGGACAGCGAACACTGAAGCTTTCTTT.

V and J are TRBV10-2 and TRBJ2-7; the match to TRBD1 covers 9 bases. This CDR3 contains 15 residues. V lost 6 bases to trimming and J lost 5 bases; unmatched junction nucleotides: 11. Germline loops: CDR1 WSHSY, CDR2 SAAADI. Written as DNA, the CDR3 is TGCGCCAGCAGGCCTGGGACAGGGCTTAGGGACGAGCAGTACTTC. Protein sequence: CASRPGTGLRDEQYF.

The chain uses TRBV5-4 and TRBJ2-6; tentatively, D is TRBD2 (6 bases). V lost 4 bases and J lost 4, with 12 bases in between. The germline CDR1 and CDR2 sequences are SGHNT and YYREEE (reference sequence). The CDR3 length is 15 residues. DNA of the CDR3: TGTGCCAGCAGCCCGGAGGGGTTGGGGGCCAACGTCCTGACTTTC. Amino acids: CASSPEGLGANVLTF.

This clone occurred a few times. This rearrangement joins TRBV7-9 to TRBJ1-1; a possible D gene is TRBD1 (6 bases). Per germline, CDR1 SEHNR and CDR2 FQNEAQ (reference sequence). V was shortened by 5 bases and J by 0 bases, with 13 bases between the two germline ends. The CDR3 spans 15 residues. The CDR3 coding sequence is TGTGCCAGCAGCGGTTGGACAGTTATGAACACTGAAGCTTTCTTT. This encodes CASSGWTVMNTEAFF.

The gene calls are TRBV19 and TRBJ1-1; 9 bases line up with TRBD1. The J segment lost 1 base and the V segment lost 9 bases, leaving 6 bases of the junction unmatched. Germline V gene lookup returns CDR1 LNHDA and CDR2 SQIVND (reference sequence). CDR3 length: 14 residues. The CDR3 loop reads CASLEDRGNTEAFF. CDR3 nucleotide sequence: TGTGCCAGCCTGGAGGACAGGGGGAACACTGAAGCTTTCTTT.

J is TRBJ1-4 and V is TRBV2; D may be TRBD1 (6 bases). Germline lookup yields CDR1 SNHLY and CDR2 FYNNEI. V gave up 7 bases and J gave up 11 bases, with 11 bases separating them. The length of the CDR3 is 11 residues. The CDR3 DNA is TGTGCCAGCAAGGGGGGGGGTAAACTGTTTTTT. It encodes CASKGGGKLFF.